This entry features one T cell receptor beta chain sequence. The CDR3 is 14 residues long. CDR1 is SNHLY and CDR2 is FYNNEI in the germline V gene. V was clipped by 9 bases and J by 8 bases; unmatched bases: 10. The record originates from a study of blood T cell repertoires in COVID-19. The method was immunoSEQ multiplex PCR; TCRdb's version includes in-frame clones alone and lacks a portion of them. The table shows about 140,000 clones, with 82% occurring only once. The sample taken for sequencing was peripheral blood. This chain connects TRBV2 to TRBJ2-1, with 10 bases identical to TRBD2. The sequence was obtained from a woman older than 75 with acute or convalescent COVID-19. The CDR3 sequence: CARGKRGGRDEQFF. CDR3 nucleotides: TGTGCCAGGGGAAAGCGGGGGGGCAGGGATGAGCAGTTCTTC.